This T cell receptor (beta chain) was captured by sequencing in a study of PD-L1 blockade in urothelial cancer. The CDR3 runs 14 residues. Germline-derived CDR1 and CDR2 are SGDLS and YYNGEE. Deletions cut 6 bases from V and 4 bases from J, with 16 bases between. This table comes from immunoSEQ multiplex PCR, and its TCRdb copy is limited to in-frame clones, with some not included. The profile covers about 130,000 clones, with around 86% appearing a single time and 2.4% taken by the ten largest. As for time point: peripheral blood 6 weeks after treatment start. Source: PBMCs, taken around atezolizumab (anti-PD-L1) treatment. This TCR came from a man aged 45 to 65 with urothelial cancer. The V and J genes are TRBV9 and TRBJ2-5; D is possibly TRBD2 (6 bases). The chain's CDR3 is CASNGGALSETQYF. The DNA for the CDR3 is TGTGCCAGCAATGGCGGGGCCCTCTCAGAGACCCAGTACTTC.